This is a list of T cell receptor beta chains from one sample in a study of T-cell reconstitution after alpha-beta-depleted transplantation in children. Via MiXCR, TCRdb re-called the PCR reads, giving one row per CDR3 protein. The sample consists of fewer than 700,000 distinct CDR3 sequences, 10% to 15% of them appearing once. The sequencing used PBMCs, mostly from graft donor cells, collected 360 days after TCRalphabeta/CD19-depleted stem cell transplant. The receptors shown here come from a male patient younger than 18 who had a stem cell transplant for acute myeloid leukemia, so the T cells may come from the graft donor. The CDR3 runs from the conserved cysteine through the conserved F or W. A D gene is named only where the DNA matches it firmly. Clone size is stated in some rows and not others, as once, few, many or a class when expanded.

abundance: few
d_gene: NA
v_gene: TRBV7-9
j_gene: TRBJ2-5
CDR3nt: TGTGCCAGCAGCCAATTGGGCGGCAGGGAGACCCAGTACTTC
CDR3aa: CASSQLGGRETQYF

abundance: few
d_gene: NA
v_gene: TRBV29-1
j_gene: TRBJ1-1
CDR3nt: TGCAGCGCCTCGACAATGAACACTGAAGCTTTCTTT
CDR3aa: CSASTMNTEAFF

abundance: few
d_gene: TRBD2
v_gene: TRBV7-9
j_gene: TRBJ2-5
CDR3nt: TGTGCCAGCAGCAATTCCGGACTAGCGGAAGAGACCCAGTACTTC
CDR3aa: CASSNSGLAEETQYF

abundance: many
d_gene: NA
v_gene: TRBV12-3/TRBV12-4
j_gene: TRBJ2-5
CDR3nt: TGTGCCAGCAGTTTGGGGCTGACCCAGTACTTC
CDR3aa: CASSLGLTQYF

abundance: many
d_gene: NA
v_gene: TRBV7-2
j_gene: TRBJ2-7
CDR3nt: TGTGCCAGCAGCTTAGGTGGGGTTGGTTCCTACGAGCAGTACTTC
CDR3aa: CASSLGGVGSYEQYF

abundance: NA
d_gene: NA
v_gene: TRBV14
j_gene: TRBJ2-7
CDR3nt: TGTGCCAGCAGCCACAGGTGGGAGCAGTACTTC
CDR3aa: CASSHRWEQYF

abundance: few
d_gene: NA
v_gene: TRBV25-1
j_gene: TRBJ2-5
CDR3nt: TGTGCCAGCAGTGATCATGCGACACCCCGGGGGGAGACCCAGTACTTC
CDR3aa: CASSDHATPRGETQYF

abundance: NA
d_gene: NA
v_gene: TRBV27
j_gene: TRBJ1-1
CDR3nt: TGTGCCAGCTATGGGACGGTTCACACTGAAGCTTTCTTT
CDR3aa: CASYGTVHTEAFF

abundance: many
d_gene: TRBD2
v_gene: TRBV9
j_gene: TRBJ2-2
CDR3nt: TGTGCCAGCAGCCCTGGGACTAGCGGAAACACCGGGGAGCTGTTTTTT
CDR3aa: CASSPGTSGNTGELFF

abundance: many
d_gene: NA
v_gene: TRBV7-2
j_gene: TRBJ2-7
CDR3nt: TGTGCCAGCAGCTTATTTCGGACACGGAACTACGAGCAGTACTTC
CDR3aa: CASSLFRTRNYEQYF

abundance: NA
d_gene: NA
v_gene: TRBV20-1
j_gene: TRBJ2-5
CDR3nt: TGCAGTGTTGTGTGGAGGAACCAAGAGACCCAGTACTTC
CDR3aa: CSVVWRNQETQYF

abundance: few
d_gene: NA
v_gene: TRBV15
j_gene: TRBJ1-1
CDR3nt: TGTGCCACCAGCAGAGATGATTGGACGGACCACACTGAAGCTTTCTTT
CDR3aa: CATSRDDWTDHTEAFF

abundance: NA
d_gene: TRBD1
v_gene: TRBV6-5
j_gene: TRBJ1-6
CDR3nt: TGTGCCAGCAGTTACGACGGGACAGCAAAGGGTTATAATTCACCCCTCCACTTT
CDR3aa: CASSYDGTAKGYNSPLHF

abundance: many
d_gene: NA
v_gene: TRBV7-9
j_gene: TRBJ2-1
CDR3nt: TGTGCCAGCAGCCCCTGGCCGACTATCCCATACAATGAGCAGTTCTTC
CDR3aa: CASSPWPTIPYNEQFF

abundance: NA
d_gene: NA
v_gene: TRBV4-3
j_gene: TRBJ1-5
CDR3nt: TGCGCCAGCAGCCAAACTCAAGACAGCAATCAGCCCCAGCATTTT
CDR3aa: CASSQTQDSNQPQHF

abundance: NA
d_gene: NA
v_gene: TRBV28
j_gene: TRBJ1-5
CDR3nt: TGTGCCAGCAGGGAACAGGGATTTTATCAGCCCCAGCATTTT
CDR3aa: CASREQGFYQPQHF

abundance: few
d_gene: TRBD2
v_gene: TRBV9
j_gene: TRBJ2-1
CDR3nt: TGTGCCAGCAGCGTAGCTACTAGCGGGAGCAATGAGCAGTTCTTC
CDR3aa: CASSVATSGSNEQFF

abundance: NA
d_gene: NA
v_gene: TRBV28
j_gene: TRBJ2-6
CDR3nt: TGTGCCAGCAGCCTACCGAGGTGGTCTGGGGCCAACGTCCTGACTTTC
CDR3aa: CASSLPRWSGANVLTF

abundance: few
d_gene: TRBD2
v_gene: TRBV29-1
j_gene: TRBJ2-3
CDR3nt: TGCAGCGTTGAGAGCGGGAGGACGCCAGATACGCAGTATTTT
CDR3aa: CSVESGRTPDTQYF

abundance: few
d_gene: TRBD2
v_gene: TRBV12-3/TRBV12-4
j_gene: TRBJ2-1
CDR3nt: TGTGCCAGCAGTTTGGGAGTACTAGCGACACAAAACAATGAGCAGTTCTTC
CDR3aa: CASSLGVLATQNNEQFF

abundance: NA
d_gene: NA
v_gene: TRBV12-3/TRBV12-4
j_gene: TRBJ1-4
CDR3nt: TGTGCCAGCAGTCCCCGGGACAAGAGACGGGAAAAACTGTTTTTT
CDR3aa: CASSPRDKRREKLFF

abundance: many
d_gene: NA
v_gene: TRBV10-3
j_gene: TRBJ2-7
CDR3nt: TGTGCCATCAGTGAGTCGAAAGGGGCCTACGAGCAGTACTTC
CDR3aa: CAISESKGAYEQYF

abundance: NA
d_gene: TRBD1
v_gene: TRBV2
j_gene: TRBJ2-1
CDR3nt: TGTGCCAGCAGGCGCTACCGGGACAGGGATTACAATGAGCAGTTCTTC
CDR3aa: CASRRYRDRDYNEQFF